A selection of T cell receptor beta chains follows, all from one sample in a study of shared clonotypes between healthy human individuals. TCRdb's copy holds only in-frame clones and misses some; the assay was immunoSEQ multiplex PCR. Of roughly 1,600,000 clones listed, less than 99% are singletons. Material: naive CD4+ T cells sorted from blood. The source is a man aged 30 to 39 in good health. Each CDR3 is given with its conserved first and last residue. The D gene is left open where the match is weak.

v_gene	len	d_gene	j_gene	CDR3aa	CDR3nt
TRBV29-1	13	TRBD2	TRBJ2-7	CSAGLAGVYEQYF	TGCAGCGCGGGACTAGCGGGAGTCTATGAGCAGTACTTC
TRBV28	15	.	TRBJ1-2	CASSEGWGLSHGYTF	TGTGCCAGCAGTGAAGGGTGGGGGCTCTCTCATGGCTACACCTTC
TRBV2	13	TRBD2	TRBJ2-3	CASEREGTDTQYF	TGTGCCAGCGAGCGGGAGGGCACAGATACGCAGTATTTT
TRBV11-3	17	TRBD2	TRBJ2-1	CASSSEGLAGARNEQFF	TGTGCCAGCAGCTCGGAGGGACTAGCGGGAGCGAGGAATGAGCAGTTCTTC
TRBV5-1	12	.	TRBJ2-2	CARLHLPGELFF	TGCGCCCGCCTCCATTTACCCGGGGAGCTGTTTTTT
TRBV10-3	14	TRBD2	TRBJ2-3	CAIRTGTTTDTQYF	TGTGCCATCAGAACTGGGACTACTACAGATACGCAGTATTTT
TRBV4-1	14	.	TRBJ1-2	CASSHPAGNYGYTF	TGCGCCAGCAGCCACCCGGCTGGTAACTATGGCTACACCTTC
TRBV27	13	.	TRBJ1-1	CASKRQMNTEAFF	TGTGCCAGCAAACGACAGATGAACACTGAAGCTTTCTTT
TRBV4-3	14	.	TRBJ2-1	CASSHLGVRNEQFF	TGCGCCAGCAGCCACTTGGGGGTGCGGAATGAGCAGTTCTTC
TRBV4-2	13	TRBD1	TRBJ2-2	CASSQDRDRGVFF	TGTGCCAGCAGCCAAGACAGGGACAGGGGGGTGTTTTTT
TRBV29-1	13	.	TRBJ2-7	CSRGGGATCEQYF	TGCAGCAGGGGAGGGGGCGCAACGTGCGAGCAGTACTTC
TRBV9	16	TRBD2	TRBJ2-1	CASSATSGMSYNEQFF	TGTGCCAGCAGCGCGACTAGCGGGATGAGCTACAATGAGCAGTTCTTC
TRBV7-3	14	.	TRBJ2-2	CASSDRGNTGELFF	TGTGCCAGCAGCGACCGGGGGAACACCGGGGAGCTGTTTTTT
TRBV9	14	.	TRBJ2-2	CASSPQGLAGELFF	TGTGCCAGCAGCCCGCAGGGTTTGGCCGGGGAGCTGTTTTTT
TRBV7-2	11	.	TRBJ2-1	CASSLERATFF	TGTGCCAGCAGCTTAGAACGTGCGACGTTCTTC